This passage covers 15 T cell receptor beta chains from one sample sequenced in a study of blood T cell repertoires in COVID-19. Profiled with immunoSEQ multiplex PCR; TCRdb holds only in-frame clones, not every one. The data show about 150,000 clones, 65% to 90% seen once. Material: peripheral blood. These receptor sequences come from a woman aged 55-70 years with COVID-19, enrolled during active disease.

The chain uses TRBV5-1 and TRBJ2-1, with TRBD1 matching 12 bases. Unmatched junction bases numbered 9, after V lost 1 base and J lost 7 bases. The CDR3 has 17 residues. Germline V gene lookup returns CDR1 SGHRS and CDR2 YFSETQ. The CDR3 spells CASSLTGGTGGRNEQFF. The DNA for the CDR3 is TGCGCCAGCAGCTTGACGGGAGGGACAGGGGGCAGAAATGAGCAGTTCTTC.

To note about this clone: This sample also contains other DNA sequences that code for the same CDR3. V gene TRBV5-1 combines with J gene TRBJ2-1; 9 nucleotides match TRBD2. Trimming at V came to 6 bases and at J to 0 bases, leaving 1 base not matched to a gene. The CDR3 has 14 amino acids. Germline CDR1 reads SGHRS; CDR2 reads YFSETQ. CDR3 region: CASKAGGSYNEQFF. The CDR3 bases are TGCGCCAGCAAAGCGGGAGGCTCCTACAATGAGCAGTTCTTC.

The rearrangement links TRBV18 to TRBJ1-5; D call uncertain. CDR3 size: 13 residues. V shed 3 bases and J shed 4 bases, with 7 bases lying between them. The germline gives CDR1 KGHSH, CDR2 LQKENI. CDR3 nucleotide sequence: TGTGCCAGCTCACCGGGAGAAAATCAGCCCCAGCATTTT. Its translation: CASSPGENQPQHF. Complete variable domain (other parts from reference TRBV18 and TRBJ1-5): NAGVMQNPRHLVRRRGQEARLRCSPMKGHSHVYWYRQLPEEGLKFMVYLQKENIIDESGMPKERFSAEFPKEGPSILRIQQVVRGDSAAYFCASSPGENQPQHFGDGTRLSIL.

The rearrangement uses TRBV7-9 and TRBJ1-5, with a tentative D call TRBD1 (5 bases). This CDR3 region has 15 residues. The germline V and J ends were trimmed by 5 bases and 3 bases, with 14 bases remaining between them. Per germline, CDR1 SEHNR and CDR2 FQNEAQ (reference sequence). This CDR3 reads CASSPVGGNNQPQHF. Written as DNA, the CDR3 is TGTGCCAGCAGCCCCGTCGGGGGGAACAATCAGCCCCAGCATTTT.

This clone showed up just once. The rearrangement uses TRBV7-6 and TRBJ2-2; 9 bases are shared with TRBD2. After removal of 6 bases from V and 6 bases from J, the junction contained 11 bases not matched to a gene. The CDR3 sequence is 16 residues long. The germline V gene encodes CDR1 SGHVS and CDR2 FNYEAQ. In DNA, the CDR3 is TGTGCCAGCAGTATCGGACTAGCGTGGAATTCCGGGGAGCTGTTTTTT. This codes for CASSIGLAWNSGELFF.

The genes are TRBV5-1 and TRBJ2-1; possible D gene TRBD1, 6 bases. Per germline, CDR1 SGHRS and CDR2 YFSETQ. V was cut by 1 base and J by 3 bases, with 14 bases left in between. The CDR3 has 16 amino acids. This CDR3 is CASSLKRGTDYNEQFF. The CDR3 nucleotides are TGCGCCAGCAGCTTGAAGAGGGGGACGGACTACAATGAGCAGTTCTTC. Based on the CDR3 plus reference TRBV5-1 and TRBJ2-1, the full variable domain is KAGVTQTPRYLIKTRGQQVTLSCSPISGHRSVSWYQQTPGQGLQFLFEYFSETQRNKGNFPGRFSGRQFSNSRSEMNVSTLELGDSALYLCASSLKRGTDYNEQFFGPGTRLTVL.

A single count supports this clone. This rearrangement joins TRBV18 to TRBJ1-1; no firm D call. Between the trimmed V and J ends, which lost 4 bases and 6 bases, there was a span of 12 bases. The germline gives CDR1 KGHSH, CDR2 LQKENI. The CDR3 has 13 amino acids. The CDR3: CASSHSLEAEAFF. CDR3 nucleotide sequence: TGTGCCAGCTCACATTCTCTAGAGGCTGAAGCTTTCTTT.

The chain combines TRBV12-5 with TRBJ1-4, with 9 bases aligning to TRBD1. The CDR3 totals 16 residues. Unmatched junction bases numbered 11, after V lost 5 bases and J lost 7 bases. Germline CDR1 is LGHNT and CDR2 is FRNRAP. The CDR3 DNA sequence: TGTGCTAGTGGTCCTACAGGGGGCGTAGGTCCTGAAAAACTGTTTTTT. It codes for CASGPTGGVGPEKLFF.

V usage is TRBV5-6 and J usage is TRBJ1-2, with D possibly matching TRBD1 (6 bases). Trimming removed 4 bases from V and 4 bases from J, with 11 bases in between. CDR3 size: 13 residues. CDR1 is SGHDT, CDR2 YYEEEE, per germline. DNA for the CDR3: TGTGCCAGCAGCCAGGACAGATTCTATGGCTACACCTTC. It translates to CASSQDRFYGYTF.

This rearrangement joins TRBV6-5 to TRBJ1-2; a weak D match, TRBD1 (6 bases). This CDR3 is built from 16 residues. Trimming removed 4 bases at V and 3 bases at J, with 18 bases between. Germline V lookup: CDR1 MNHEY, CDR2 SVGAGI. The CDR3 loop reads CASSFSGTPTYYGYTF. The CDR3 bases are TGTGCCAGCAGTTTTTCCGGGACACCAACTTACTATGGCTACACCTTC.

This clone was seen just once. The gene calls are TRBV6-5 and TRBJ2-1; D might be TRBD1 (6 bases). The CDR3 runs 13 residues. The V end lost 7 bases, the J end lost 5 bases, and 12 bases lay between the germline ends. Germline V gene sequence: CDR1 MNHEY, CDR2 SVGAGI. CDR3 protein: CASTGQSNNEQFF. The CDR3 DNA sequence: TGTGCCAGCACCGGACAGTCCAACAATGAGCAGTTCTTC.

The V call is TRBV27, the J call TRBJ1-5; tentative D call: TRBD1 (5 bases). V shed 6 bases and J shed 7 bases, with 16 bases lying between them. Germline V gene lookup returns CDR1 MNHEY and CDR2 SMNVEV (reference sequence). This CDR3 comprises 14 residues. CDR3 DNA: TGTGCCAGCAGGCCATGGGGGGGGGAGCAGCCCCAGCATTTT. This codes for CASRPWGGEQPQHF.

This chain joins TRBV5-4 and TRBJ1-1, with D possibly TRBD1 on 5 matching bases. This CDR3 has 14 amino acids. Trimming took off 2 bases at V and 1 base at J, with 9 bases between the two ends. Germline loops: CDR1 SGHNT, CDR2 YYREEE (reference sequence). This CDR3 reads CASSFLGGNTEAFF. CDR3 DNA: TGTGCCAGCAGCTTCCTCGGGGGGAACACTGAAGCTTTCTTT.

The rearrangement links TRBV6-6 to TRBJ1-6, with TRBD1 matching over 7 bases. Germline CDR1 and CDR2: MNHNY and SVGAGI (reference sequence). CDR3 length: 14 residues. V trimming: 6 bases; J trimming: 7 bases; junction bases outside the gene matches: 6. This CDR3 reads CASSPGQLNSPLHF. CDR3 in DNA: TGTGCCAGCAGCCCGGGACAGTTAAATTCACCCCTCCACTTT.

CDR3 residues: CASSSWDRGVFYEQYF. DNA for the CDR3: TGTGCCAGCAGCTCCTGGGACAGGGGGGTTTTTTACGAGCAGTACTTC. This chain connects TRBV5-6 to TRBJ2-7; TRBD1 matches 11 bases. Germline V CDR1 and CDR2: SGHDT, YYEEEE. The ends lost 3 bases at V and 4 bases at J; junction bases unmatched: 9. The CDR3 has 16 amino acids.